This TCR beta chain was sequenced for a study of blood T cells in healthy people across ages. Study results and limitations: Long-lived donors carried more naive CD4+ cells and greater diversity than aged donors.

A remark on this clonotype: The antigen is unknown.

Trimming shortened V by 4 bases and J by 4 bases, and 20 bases separated the two germline ends. CDR3 size: 16 residues. Germline CDR1 reads SGDLS; CDR2 reads YYNGEE. Each of the donors had roughly 10 milliliters of peripheral blood drawn into EDTA-treated Vacutainer tubes. Isolation recovered at least 6 million PBMCs from every sample. A second PCR of 7 to 11 cycles used a sample-barcoded 5' primer and a J-beta primer mix. Any given sample supplied a minimum of 3 million CDR3-containing paired-end reads. TCRdb re-called the 5' RACE reads through MiXCR, storing one row per CDR3 protein. Of 850,000 to 1,100,000 distinct CDR3 sequences listed, approximately 38% are singletons.

The chain recombines TRBV9 with TRBJ1-2, with a weak D call TRBD1 (5 bases). The sequence was collected from a man between 18 and 29 years old in good health. What was sequenced was blood. Here the CDR3 reads CASSSNGGSAAYGYTF. The CDR3 DNA reads as TGTGCCAGCAGCTCCAATGGGGGGAGCGCGGCCTATGGCTACACCTTC.